The TCR beta chain under discussion was sequenced for a study of cytomegalovirus exposure and HLA in healthy donors. Turning to the study itself: Unique TCRs numbering about 87 million, obtained from HLA-typed donors, made up an early data release. Overall study findings and caveats: Later analysis identified a missense DCLRE1C variant that was linked to TCR beta V- and J-gene trimming. Upon later analysis, TCR association rates were observed to vary by HLA locus, being highest for DRB1 and lowest for HLA-C.

Primers: 60 Vbeta forward and 13 Jbeta reverse. Sequenced by immunoSEQ multiplex PCR; TCRdb stores in-frame clones only, minus some. The sample carries 42,000 or so clones, 45% to 65% recorded once. Per the germline V gene, CDR1 is LNHNV and CDR2 is YYDKDF (reference sequence). This CDR3 spans 13 amino acids. J lost 6 bases, V lost 8 bases, and 10 bases had no gene match. Despite likely unrecorded immune exposures, the donors were nominally healthy at the time of sampling. This clone was seen a few times. No antigen is known for it. V usage is TRBV15 and J usage is TRBJ2-7, with TRBD2 identical over 7 bases. Material: PBMCs. The receptor was isolated from a human donor in good health. The CDR3 sequence is CATDHGLVGEQYF. CDR3 bases: TGTGCCACCGACCACGGACTAGTTGGCGAGCAGTACTTC.